This T cell receptor beta chain came from a study of tumor-infiltrating lymphocytes in primary liver carcinoma (dated by TCRdb to about 2017). Turning to the overall study: Between late 2015 and March 2016, five patients in China with histopathologically diagnosed primary liver carcinoma had surgical resection. Each sample produced about 3.5 to 8 million productive TCRbeta reads, and read depth showed no significant difference between tissue types. Tumors of the five patients were stage T1-T3 N0M0 with maximum diameters of 4.2 to 10 cm. TCRbeta repertoire sequencing, expression microarrays and whole-exome sequencing were combined in the study across five regions of each liver tumor, with adjacent normal tissue and blood also included. A total of approximately 35 specimens from 5 patients, comprising some 25 tumor regions, 5 adjacent noncancerous liver tissues and 5 peripheral blood samples, were covered by TCRbeta repertoire sequencing. Technical replicate repertoires showed high reproducibility, with mean shared-clone rates approximately 0.89 and correlation coefficients above 0.95. Of the five patients (three men and two women, aged 30 to 69 years), four had hepatocellular carcinoma and one had combined HCC and intrahepatic cholangiocarcinoma.

The CDR3 measures 16 amino acids from cysteine to phenylalanine. Solely the CDR3 DNA is kept, with 48 bases framed from the first base. Taken from the germline V gene (reference sequence), the CDR1 and CDR2 loops are SEHNR and FQNEAQ. Relative to germline, V is 2 bases shorter and J is 0 bases shorter, with 13 bases between their ends. RNA from unsorted whole blood was extracted with TRIzol reagent, and germline DNA was obtained with the DNeasy Blood & Tissue kit. At the time of sampling, the patients were treatment-naive and had chronic HBV infection. Before surgery, approximately 3.8 milliliters of peripheral blood were collected into K2EDTA tubes. TCRbeta-specific cDNA was reverse-transcribed from about 500 ng total RNA using a constant-region primer and ProtoScript II reverse transcriptase. Construction of the TCRbeta libraries relied on three nested rounds of multiplex PCR, following a slightly modified ARM-PCR procedure. Each of the first two PCR rounds ran for about 10 cycles and used multiplex TRBV1-TRBV30 forward primers together with a Cbeta reverse primer. Sample barcodes and Illumina adapters were added in a final 25-cycle PCR using Deep VentR polymerase. Amplicons of 200-500 bp were gel-purified with a QIAquick gel extraction kit before sequencing. The TCRbeta amplicons were sequenced with 250-bp paired-end reads on an Illumina HiSeq 2500. The study's processing was this. Reads were quality-trimmed with Trimmomatic v0.33, and paired reads were merged with FLASH v1.2.11 to recover full CDR3 sequences. V, D and J germline segments were assigned to the rearranged TCRbeta sequences using MiGEC v1.2.1b. Clonotype statistics and Shannon-Wiener diversity indices were calculated with VDJtools v1.0.0. Except for diversity analysis, only the 250 most abundant clonotypes of each sample were used in subsequent analyses to reduce sampling bias. The public reads were reprocessed in TCRdb via fastp at Q25 and MiXCR, keeping in-frame beta chains. When rows share a CDR3 protein, they turn into one entry using the most common DNA and genes. TCRdb's processing, not the study's, gives the V and J calls here. The sample records around 210,000 distinct CDR3 sequences, less than 65% of which are singletons. The biggest ten clones account for roughly 6.8% of the sample.

What the authors observed across the whole study: Comparison of CD4+ and CD8+ T cell repertoires was precluded by the use of bulk unsorted samples. The study included only five patients, and the authors note findings should be validated in a larger study. Because only the TCR beta chain was sequenced and unpaired alpha chains were not captured, true repertoire diversity is likely underestimated. Repertoire overlap was found to be higher between tumor regions (mean around 35%) than between tumor-adjacent (approximately 17%) or tumor-blood (about 14%) pairs, consistent with antigen-driven expansion. The top 250 clones accounted for a significantly greater share of the repertoire in tumors than in blood (p = 0.039).

A word on this clonotype: Which antigen it targets is not known. Base qualities are not provided; no much larger clone lies one nucleotide away.

Sequences were obtained from peripheral blood. The rearrangement joined TRBV7-9 to TRBJ1-2; no D gene can be assigned with confidence. This receptor was taken from a woman aged 55-70 years with primary liver carcinoma and hepatitis B virus infection. CDR3 region: CASSLHMPVSNYGYTF. The bases read TGTGCCAGCAGCTTACACATGCCCGTCTCTAACTATGGCTACACCTTC.